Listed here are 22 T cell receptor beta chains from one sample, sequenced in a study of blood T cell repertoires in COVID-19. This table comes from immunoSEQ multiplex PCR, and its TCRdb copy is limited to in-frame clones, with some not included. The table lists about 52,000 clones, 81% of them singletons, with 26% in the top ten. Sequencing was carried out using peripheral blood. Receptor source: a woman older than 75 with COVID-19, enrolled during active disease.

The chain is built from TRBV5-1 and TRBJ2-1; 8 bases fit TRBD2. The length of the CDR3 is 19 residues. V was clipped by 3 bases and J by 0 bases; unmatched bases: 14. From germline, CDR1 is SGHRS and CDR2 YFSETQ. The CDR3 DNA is TGCGCCAGCAGCTCGGGTCCTCTTAGCGGGACGAGCTCCTACAATGAGCAGTTCTTC. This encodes CASSSGPLSGTSSYNEQFF.

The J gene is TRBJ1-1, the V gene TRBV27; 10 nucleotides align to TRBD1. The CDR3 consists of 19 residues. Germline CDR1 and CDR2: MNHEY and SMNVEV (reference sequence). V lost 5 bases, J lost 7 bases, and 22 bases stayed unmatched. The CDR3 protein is CASSPLDRGLRRGSYEAFF. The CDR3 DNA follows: TGTGCCAGCAGTCCCCTCGACAGGGGGCTCAGACGAGGGTCCTATGAAGCTTTCTTT.

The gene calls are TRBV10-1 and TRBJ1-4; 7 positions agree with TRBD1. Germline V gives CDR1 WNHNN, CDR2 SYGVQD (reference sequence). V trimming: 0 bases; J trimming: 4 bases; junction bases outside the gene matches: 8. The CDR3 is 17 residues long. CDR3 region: CASSESATGQLNEKLFF. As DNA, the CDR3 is TGCGCCAGCAGTGAGTCGGCGACGGGACAGCTTAATGAAAAACTGTTTTTT.

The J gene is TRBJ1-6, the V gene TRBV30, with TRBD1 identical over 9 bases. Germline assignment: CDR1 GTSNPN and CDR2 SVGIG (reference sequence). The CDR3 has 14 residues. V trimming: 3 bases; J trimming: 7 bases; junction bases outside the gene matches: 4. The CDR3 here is CAWSHRGRNSPLHF. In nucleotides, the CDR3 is TGTGCCTGGAGCCACAGGGGGCGGAATTCACCCCTCCACTTT.

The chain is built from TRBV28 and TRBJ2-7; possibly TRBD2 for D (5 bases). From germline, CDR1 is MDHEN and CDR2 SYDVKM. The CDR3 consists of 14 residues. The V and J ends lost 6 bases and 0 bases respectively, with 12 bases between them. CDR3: CASSIWGASYEQYF. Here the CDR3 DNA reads TGTGCCAGCAGCATTTGGGGAGCCTCCTACGAGCAGTACTTC.

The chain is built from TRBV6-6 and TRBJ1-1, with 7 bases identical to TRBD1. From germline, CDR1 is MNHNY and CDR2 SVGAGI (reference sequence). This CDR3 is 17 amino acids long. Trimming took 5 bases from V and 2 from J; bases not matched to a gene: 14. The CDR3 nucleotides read TGTGCCAGCAGTCCCAACTATTCCCGACAGGGAAACACTGAAGCTTTCTTT. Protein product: CASSPNYSRQGNTEAFF.

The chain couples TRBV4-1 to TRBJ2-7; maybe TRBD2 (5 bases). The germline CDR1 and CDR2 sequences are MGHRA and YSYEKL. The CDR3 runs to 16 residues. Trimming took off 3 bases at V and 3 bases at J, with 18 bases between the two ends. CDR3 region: CASSHPPDFTFYEQYF. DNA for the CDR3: TGCGCCAGCAGCCATCCCCCGGACTTTACCTTCTACGAGCAGTACTTC.

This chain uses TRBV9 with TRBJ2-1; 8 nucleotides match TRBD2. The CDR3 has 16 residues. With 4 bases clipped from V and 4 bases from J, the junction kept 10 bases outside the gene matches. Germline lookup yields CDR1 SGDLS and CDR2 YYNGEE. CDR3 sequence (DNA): TGTGCCAGCAGCCGACGTCTAGCGGGCCCTTACAATGAGCAGTTCTTC. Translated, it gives CASSRRLAGPYNEQFF.

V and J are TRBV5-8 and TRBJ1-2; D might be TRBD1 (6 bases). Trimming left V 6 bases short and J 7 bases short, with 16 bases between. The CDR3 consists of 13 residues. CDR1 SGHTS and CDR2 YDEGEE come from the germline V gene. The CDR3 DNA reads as TGTGCCAGCAATAGCAGGGGCTTTTTTGGCTACACCTTC. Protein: CASNSRGFFGYTF.

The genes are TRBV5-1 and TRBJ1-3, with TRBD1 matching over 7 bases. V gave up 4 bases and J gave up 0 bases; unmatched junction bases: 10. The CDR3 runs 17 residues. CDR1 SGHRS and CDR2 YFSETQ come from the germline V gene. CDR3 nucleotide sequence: TGCGCCAGCAGCCGCTCCGGGACAGAGAGCTCTGGAAACACCATATATTTT. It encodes CASSRSGTESSGNTIYF. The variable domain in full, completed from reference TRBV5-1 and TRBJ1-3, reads KAGVTQTPRYLIKTRGQQVTLSCSPISGHRSVSWYQQTPGQGLQFLFEYFSETQRNKGNFPGRFSGRQFSNSRSEMNVSTLELGDSALYLCASSRSGTESSGNTIYFGEGSWLTVV.

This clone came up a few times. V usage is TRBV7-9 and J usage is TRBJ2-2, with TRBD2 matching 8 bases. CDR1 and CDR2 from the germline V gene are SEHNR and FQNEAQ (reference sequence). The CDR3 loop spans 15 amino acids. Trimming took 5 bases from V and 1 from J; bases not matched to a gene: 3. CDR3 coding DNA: TGTGCCAGCAGCAATAGCGGGATGAACACCGGGGAGCTGTTTTTT. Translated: CASSNSGMNTGELFF.

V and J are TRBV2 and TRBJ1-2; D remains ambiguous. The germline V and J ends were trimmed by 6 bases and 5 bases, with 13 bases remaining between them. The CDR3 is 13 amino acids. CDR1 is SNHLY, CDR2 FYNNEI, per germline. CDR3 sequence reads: CASRLLGGYGYTF. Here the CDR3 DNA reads TGTGCCAGCAGACTTTTGGGAGGATATGGCTACACCTTC. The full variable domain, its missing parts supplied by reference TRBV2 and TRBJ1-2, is EPEVTQTPSHQVTQMGQEVILRCVPISNHLYFYWYRQILGQKVEFLVSFYNNEISEKSEIFDDQFSVERPDGSNFTLKIRSTKLEDSAMYFCASRLLGGYGYTFGSGTRLTVV.

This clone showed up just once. The CDR3 nucleotides are TGTGCCAGCAGCTTGGCTAGCGGGCTACCCCATGAGCAGTTCTTC. Its translation: CASSLASGLPHEQFF. The rearrangement joins TRBV5-4 to TRBJ2-1, with 8 bases matching TRBD2. The CDR3 totals 15 residues. The germline gives CDR1 SGHNT, CDR2 YYREEE (reference sequence). Trimming removed 0 bases from V and 8 bases from J; junction bases left unmatched: 7.

The CDR3 sequence: CASSQWDGPGSGRAFEQYF. The CDR3 DNA is TGCGCCAGCAGTCAATGGGACGGGCCCGGGAGCGGGAGGGCTTTCGAGCAGTACTTC. The V call is TRBV23-1, the J call TRBJ2-7; 10 positions match TRBD2. TRBV23-1 falls under the ORF class, with uncertain function. The CDR3 length is 19 residues. V was clipped by 1 base and J by 6 bases; unmatched bases: 18.

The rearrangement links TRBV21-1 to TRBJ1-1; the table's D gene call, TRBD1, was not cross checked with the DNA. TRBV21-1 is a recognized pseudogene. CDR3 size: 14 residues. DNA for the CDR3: TGTGCCAGCCCAACGCCGCCAGGGAACACTGAAGCTTTCTTT. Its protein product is CASPTPPGNTEAFF.

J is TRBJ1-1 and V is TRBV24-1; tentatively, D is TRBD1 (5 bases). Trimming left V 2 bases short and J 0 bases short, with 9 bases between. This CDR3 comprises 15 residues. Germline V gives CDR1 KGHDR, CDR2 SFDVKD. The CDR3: CATSDYNRLNTEAFF. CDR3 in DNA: TGTGCCACCAGTGATTACAACAGGTTGAACACTGAAGCTTTCTTT.

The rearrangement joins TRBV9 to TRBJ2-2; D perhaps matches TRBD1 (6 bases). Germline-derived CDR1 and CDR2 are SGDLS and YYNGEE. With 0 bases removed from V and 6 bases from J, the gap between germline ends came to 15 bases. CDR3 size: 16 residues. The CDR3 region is CASSVAPPGAAGELFF. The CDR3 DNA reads TGTGCCAGCAGCGTAGCTCCCCCAGGGGCGGCCGGGGAGCTGTTTTTT.

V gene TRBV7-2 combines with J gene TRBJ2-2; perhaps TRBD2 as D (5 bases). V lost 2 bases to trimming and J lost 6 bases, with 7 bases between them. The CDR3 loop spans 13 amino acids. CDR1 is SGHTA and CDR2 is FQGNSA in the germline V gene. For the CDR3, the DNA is TGTGCCAGCAGCTTATCCGGGGCCGGGGAGCTGTTTTTT. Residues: CASSLSGAGELFF.

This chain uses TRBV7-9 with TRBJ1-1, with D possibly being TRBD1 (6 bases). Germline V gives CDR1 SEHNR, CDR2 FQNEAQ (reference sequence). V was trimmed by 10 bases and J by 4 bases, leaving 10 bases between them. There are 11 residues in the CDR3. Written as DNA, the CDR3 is TGTGCCACTACAGGGACCACTGAAGCTTTCTTT. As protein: CATTGTTEAFF. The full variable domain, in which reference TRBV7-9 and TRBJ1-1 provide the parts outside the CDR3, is DTGVSQNPRHKITKRGQNVTFRCDPISEHNRLYWYRQTLGQGPEFLTYFQNEAQLEKSRLLSDRFSAERPKGSFSTLEIQRTEQGDSAMYLCATTGTTEAFFGQGTRLTVV.

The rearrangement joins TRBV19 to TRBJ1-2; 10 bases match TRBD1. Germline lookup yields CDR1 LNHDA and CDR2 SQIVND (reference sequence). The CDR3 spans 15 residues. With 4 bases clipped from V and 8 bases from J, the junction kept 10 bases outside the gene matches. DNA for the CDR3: TGTGCCAGTAGTACAACCGGGACAGGGGTGCGAGGCTACACCTTC. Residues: CASSTTGTGVRGYTF. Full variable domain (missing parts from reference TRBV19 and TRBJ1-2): DGGITQSPKYLFRKEGQNVTLSCEQNLNHDAMYWYRQDPGQGLRLIYYSQIVNDFQKGDIAEGYSVSREKKESFPLTVTSAQKNPTAFYLCASSTTGTGVRGYTFGSGTRLTVV.

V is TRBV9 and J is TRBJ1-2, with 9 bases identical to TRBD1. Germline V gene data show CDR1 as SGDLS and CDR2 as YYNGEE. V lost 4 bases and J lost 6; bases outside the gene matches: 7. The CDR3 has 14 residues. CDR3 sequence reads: CASSPDRGYDGYTF. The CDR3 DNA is TGTGCCAGCAGCCCGGACAGGGGCTATGATGGCTACACCTTC.

The CDR3 loop reads CASSLNSPYEQFF. DNA for the CDR3: TGTGCCAGCAGCTTAAATTCCCCTTATGAGCAGTTCTTC. The chain employs TRBV7-3 and TRBJ2-1, with D hard to call. The CDR3 is 13 residues long. Germline V gene sequence: CDR1 SGHTA, CDR2 FQGTGA. The V gene lost 1 base and the J gene lost 8 bases, with 9 bases spanning the gap. The complete variable domain, with remaining parts taken from reference TRBV7-3 and TRBJ2-1, reads GAGVSQTPSNKVTEKGKYVELRCDPISGHTALYWYRQSLGQGPEFLIYFQGTGAADDSGLPNDRFFAVRPEGSVSTLKIQRTERGDSAVYLCASSLNSPYEQFFGPGTRLTVL.